The 20 T cell receptor beta chains presented below share a single source sample, sequenced in a study of control samples from healthy donors and cancer patients. TCRdb's table, derived via immunoSEQ multiplex PCR, lists solely in-frame clones and lacks some. Counted here are roughly 40,000 clones, about 93% occurring once; the ten biggest clones make up around 3.6%. Material: blood. All receptors come from a woman aged 45-65 years in good health.

V gene TRBV2 combines with J gene TRBJ1-5; D is perhaps TRBD1 (5 bases). This CDR3 has 14 amino acids. Per germline, CDR1 SNHLY and CDR2 FYNNEI. Trimming left V 4 bases short and J 3 bases short, with 10 bases between. This CDR3 reads CASSAGAPNQPQHF. In nucleotides, the CDR3 is TGTGCCAGCAGTGCCGGGGCCCCCAATCAGCCCCAGCATTTT.

V is TRBV7-9 and J is TRBJ2-7, with TRBD2 matching over 7 bases. This CDR3 is 16 amino acids long. The germline V gene encodes CDR1 SEHNR and CDR2 FQNEAQ (reference sequence). V trimming: 5 bases; J trimming: 2 bases; junction bases outside the gene matches: 12. The CDR3 bases are TGTGCCAGCAGCCCTGGTTTAAGCGGGGCCACCTACGAGCAGTACTTC. Amino acid sequence: CASSPGLSGATYEQYF.

This clone was picked up a small number of times. The V call is TRBV28, the J call TRBJ2-1, with D perhaps matching TRBD1 or TRBD2 (6 bases each). The CDR3 runs to 16 residues. Germline V lookup: CDR1 MDHEN, CDR2 SYDVKM. V gave up 4 bases and J gave up 6 bases, with 19 bases separating them. The CDR3: CASSSFSGALGNEQFF. The CDR3 coding sequence is TGTGCCAGCAGTTCCTTTTCGGGGGCCCTTGGCAATGAGCAGTTCTTC. Complete variable domain (other parts from reference TRBV28 and TRBJ2-1): DVKVTQSSRYLVKRTGEKVFLECVQDMDHENMFWYRQDPGLGLRLIYFSYDVKMKEKGDIPEGYSVSREKKERFSLILESASTNQTSMYLCASSSFSGALGNEQFFGPGTRLTVL.

The chain combines TRBV9 with TRBJ1-2, with D possibly matching TRBD1 (5 bases). The CDR3 has 12 amino acids. The germline gives CDR1 SGDLS, CDR2 YYNGEE. V was trimmed by 0 bases and J by 11 bases, leaving 11 bases between them. CDR3 sequence (DNA): TGTGCCAGCAGCGTAGTTGCAGGGCCATACACCTTC. This translates into CASSVVAGPYTF. Looking up the rest from reference TRBV9 and TRBJ1-2 gives the full variable domain: DSGVTQTPKHLITATGQRVTLRCSPRSGDLSVYWYQQSLDQGLQFLIQYYNGEERAKGNILERFSAQQFPDLHSELNLSSLELGDSALYFCASSVVAGPYTFGSGTRLTVV.

As concerns this clone: Distinct nucleotide sequences in the sample also encode this CDR3. The V gene is TRBV6-5, the J gene TRBJ1-3; 8 bases agree with TRBD1. There are 15 residues in the CDR3. Germline CDR1 reads MNHEY; CDR2 reads SVGAGI. V shed 5 bases and J 0 bases; nucleotides not matched to a gene: 3. The CDR3 DNA sequence: TGTGCCAGCAGTCGGACAGGGCTCTCTGGAAACACCATATATTTT. Translating it yields CASSRTGLSGNTIYF.

J is TRBJ2-7 and V is TRBV11-2; D not certain. The CDR3 totals 15 residues. V shed 5 bases and J shed 2 bases, with 16 bases lying between them. Germline V gene data show CDR1 as SGHAT and CDR2 as FQNNGV. The CDR3 DNA is TGTGCCAGCAGCCCAAGAGGAGCAATTACCTACGAGCAGTACTTC. Its translation is CASSPRGAITYEQYF.

The chain employs TRBV7-2 and TRBJ2-3; the D is unclear. The germline V gene encodes CDR1 SGHTA and CDR2 FQGNSA. This CDR3 spans 12 amino acids. Between the trimmed V and J ends, which lost 2 bases and 5 bases, there was a span of 5 bases. CDR3 region: CASSLQVDTQYF. Written as DNA, the CDR3 is TGTGCCAGCAGCTTACAGGTAGATACGCAGTATTTT.

The genes are TRBV7-9 and TRBJ2-3, with no clear D. Germline V gene sequence: CDR1 SEHNR, CDR2 FQNEAQ (reference sequence). The CDR3 is made up of 15 amino acids. V gave up 5 bases and J gave up 0 bases, with 12 bases separating them. The CDR3 region is CASSPATQSTDTQYF. The DNA for the CDR3 is TGTGCCAGCAGCCCCGCGACACAAAGCACAGATACGCAGTATTTT.

As to this clone: This sample also contains other DNA sequences that code for the same CDR3. V is TRBV9 and J is TRBJ2-7; D might be TRBD1 (6 bases). Germline assignment: CDR1 SGDLS and CDR2 YYNGEE. The CDR3 is made up of 14 amino acids. Trimming took 0 bases from V and 5 from J, leaving 12 bases between them. The CDR3 reads CASSVGQGLDEQYF. The CDR3, as DNA: TGTGCCAGCAGCGTAGGCCAGGGGCTCGACGAGCAGTACTTC.

The chain uses TRBV11-2 and TRBJ1-2; 11 nucleotides line up with TRBD1. The CDR3 contains 13 residues. With V trimmed by 5 bases and J by 8 bases, 4 bases remained unmatched. Germline CDR1 is SGHAT and CDR2 is FQNNGV. This CDR3 is CASSLRTGGGYTF. The CDR3 DNA reads TGTGCCAGCAGCCTCCGGACAGGGGGCGGCTACACCTTC.

This clone has a single count. The chain is built from TRBV5-1 and TRBJ2-1; D is possibly TRBD1 (5 bases). This CDR3 is 16 amino acids long. Trimming took off 1 base at V and 0 bases at J, with 11 bases between the two ends. Germline CDR1 SGHRS, CDR2 YFSETQ. The CDR3 DNA follows: TGCGCCAGCAGCTTGCTCGGAGACAGCTCCTACAATGAGCAGTTCTTC. It encodes CASSLLGDSSYNEQFF.

This chain links TRBV28 with TRBJ1-5; D is uncertain. Deletions cut 5 bases from V and 0 bases from J, with 11 bases between. The CDR3 has 15 residues. The germline gives CDR1 MDHEN, CDR2 SYDVKM. The CDR3 bases are TGTGCCAGCAGTCCCCCAGGATATAGCAATCAGCCCCAGCATTTT. Translating gives CASSPPGYSNQPQHF.

The chain employs TRBV9 and TRBJ1-2; maybe TRBD1 (5 bases). The germline V gene has CDR1 SGDLS and CDR2 YYNGEE. V lost 2 bases, J lost 5 bases, and 10 bases lay in between. The CDR3 length is 13 residues. The CDR3 here is CASSVQGGYGYTF. The CDR3 bases are TGTGCCAGCAGCGTGCAGGGAGGATATGGCTACACCTTC. The whole variable domain, remainder taken from reference TRBV9 and TRBJ1-2, is DSGVTQTPKHLITATGQRVTLRCSPRSGDLSVYWYQQSLDQGLQFLIQYYNGEERAKGNILERFSAQQFPDLHSELNLSSLELGDSALYFCASSVQGGYGYTFGSGTRLTVV.

The chain uses TRBV19 and TRBJ1-1; D is possibly TRBD1 (6 bases). With 0 bases removed from V and 5 bases from J, the gap between germline ends came to 16 bases. Germline V lookup: CDR1 LNHDA, CDR2 SQIVND (reference sequence). The CDR3 contains 16 residues. The CDR3 DNA sequence: TGTGCCAGTAGTATAGATGGGGGACACCTCCGGACTGAAGCTTTCTTT. It translates to CASSIDGGHLRTEAFF. The entire variable domain, with the rest obtained from reference TRBV19 and TRBJ1-1, is as follows: DGGITQSPKYLFRKEGQNVTLSCEQNLNHDAMYWYRQDPGQGLRLIYYSQIVNDFQKGDIAEGYSVSREKKESFPLTVTSAQKNPTAFYLCASSIDGGHLRTEAFFGQGTRLTVV.

This clone showed up just once. V is TRBV20-1 and J is TRBJ1-1, with unresolved D. The CDR3 totals 13 residues. CDR1 and CDR2 (germline): DFQATT, SNEGSKA (reference sequence). Deletions cut 3 bases from V and 5 bases from J, with 13 bases between. CDR3: CSASSPGQTEAFF. The CDR3 nucleotides read TGCAGTGCTAGTTCCCCGGGCCAGACTGAAGCTTTCTTT.

This clone was seen a handful of times. The CDR3 DNA reads as TGTGCCAGTAGTATAGGACTAGTCGTTGAGCAGTTCTTC. This translates into CASSIGLVVEQFF. This chain joins TRBV19 and TRBJ2-1; D possibly corresponds to TRBD2 (6 bases). The ends were cut back, 1 base at V and 9 bases at J, with 10 bases in the middle. Germline CDR1 reads LNHDA; CDR2 reads SQIVND (reference sequence). There are 13 residues in the CDR3.

The genes are TRBV19 and TRBJ1-5; TRBD1 matches 8 bases. The junction had 5 bases not matched to a gene; V was cut back by 4 bases and J by 3 bases. This CDR3 has 15 residues. The germline gives CDR1 LNHDA, CDR2 SQIVND (reference sequence). CDR3 loop: CASSRDRGYNQPQHF. CDR3 coding DNA: TGTGCCAGTAGTAGAGACAGGGGATACAATCAGCCCCAGCATTTT. Supplemented by reference TRBV19 and TRBJ1-5, the full variable domain reads DGGITQSPKYLFRKEGQNVTLSCEQNLNHDAMYWYRQDPGQGLRLIYYSQIVNDFQKGDIAEGYSVSREKKESFPLTVTSAQKNPTAFYLCASSRDRGYNQPQHFGDGTRLSIL.

V usage is TRBV5-5 and J usage is TRBJ2-1, with D possibly being TRBD1 or TRBD2 (6 bases each). The CDR3 has 20 residues. V shed 3 bases and J shed 2 bases, with 27 bases lying between them. CDR1 and CDR2 (germline): SGHKS, YYEKEE (reference sequence). Here the CDR3 DNA reads TGTGCCAGCAGCTCCCTCCTCGTTTCTGGTGGGGGGCTGACCTACAATGAGCAGTTCTTC. Translation gives CASSSLLVSGGGLTYNEQFF. Supplemented by reference TRBV5-5 and TRBJ2-1, the full variable domain reads DAGVTQSPTHLIKTRGQQVTLRCSPISGHKSVSWYQQVLGQGPQFIFQYYEKEERGRGNFPDRFSARQFPNYSSELNVNALLLGDSALYLCASSSLLVSGGGLTYNEQFFGPGTRLTVL.

The gene calls are TRBV11-2 and TRBJ2-7; 7 bases fit TRBD1. Per the germline V gene, CDR1 is SGHAT and CDR2 is FQNNGV. This CDR3 contains 15 residues. The V gene end was trimmed by 5 bases and the J gene end by 0 bases; junction bases not matched to a gene: 7. The CDR3 reads CASSARDRDSYEQYF. The CDR3, as DNA: TGTGCCAGCAGCGCCAGGGACAGAGACTCCTACGAGCAGTACTTC.

The chain uses TRBV6-5 and TRBJ1-1, with no clear D. Germline V gene lookup returns CDR1 MNHEY and CDR2 SVGAGI. The CDR3 extends over 11 amino acids. The V end was cut by 8 bases, the J end by 1 base, with 5 bases between. The CDR3 region has the DNA TGTGCCAGCTCCAGGAACACTGAAGCTTTCTTT. Protein sequence: CASSRNTEAFF.